These 17 T cell receptor beta chains were sequenced from one sample in a study of shared clonotypes between healthy human individuals. The repertoire was sequenced with immunoSEQ multiplex PCR; TCRdb's copy has only in-frame clones and lacks some. The sample lists around 2.5 million clones; 93% were seen once. The sequencing input was naive CD4+ T cells from PBMCs. Sample subset: CD45RA+ positively selected. The receptors originated from a man younger than 30 in good health. Some clones in this sample may be carry-over from other donors' samples.

The J gene is TRBJ2-2, the V gene TRBV9; the match to TRBD2 covers 10 bases. The CDR3 runs 16 residues. V was pared by 2 bases and J by 0 bases, with 1 base of the junction left unmatched. The V gene's germline CDR1 is SGDLS and CDR2 YYNGEE. CDR3 protein: CASSVTSGTNTGELFF. The DNA for the CDR3 is TGTGCCAGCAGCGTCACTAGCGGGACGAACACCGGGGAGCTGTTTTTT.

The chain recombines TRBV11-3 with TRBJ2-3; D gene unclear. Trimming removed 2 bases at V and 1 base at J, with 10 bases between. The germline CDR1 and CDR2 sequences are SGHNT and YENEEA. The CDR3 runs 15 residues. The CDR3 is CASSLSGFRTDTQYF. CDR3 bases: TGTGCCAGCAGCTTATCGGGCTTCCGCACAGATACGCAGTATTTT.

The chain carries TRBV27 and TRBJ2-1; TRBD1 matches 7 bases. CDR1 and CDR2 from the germline V gene are MNHEY and SMNVEV (reference sequence). The CDR3 contains 17 residues. J was trimmed by 3 bases and V by 3 bases; bases with no gene match: 11. CDR3: CASSFGRQGLNYNEQFF. DNA for the CDR3: TGTGCCAGCAGTTTTGGGAGACAGGGCCTAAACTACAATGAGCAGTTCTTC.

The J gene is TRBJ1-5, the V gene TRBV5-1; D not certain. The CDR3 covers 16 residues. Germline loops: CDR1 SGHRS, CDR2 YFSETQ. V shed 4 bases and J shed 0 bases, with 14 bases lying between them. CDR3 sequence: CASSPGGRYSNQPQHF. The CDR3 coding sequence is TGCGCCAGCAGCCCCGGAGGACGATATAGCAATCAGCCCCAGCATTTT. Variable domain in full (rest from reference TRBV5-1 and TRBJ1-5): KAGVTQTPRYLIKTRGQQVTLSCSPISGHRSVSWYQQTPGQGLQFLFEYFSETQRNKGNFPGRFSGRQFSNSRSEMNVSTLELGDSALYLCASSPGGRYSNQPQHFGDGTRLSIL.

V is TRBV19 and J is TRBJ2-1; D is perhaps TRBD1 or TRBD2 (5 bases each). V lost 7 bases, J lost 4 bases, and 23 bases lay in between. This CDR3 is 17 amino acids long. Germline V gene data show CDR1 as LNHDA and CDR2 as SQIVND (reference sequence). The CDR3 DNA follows: TGTGCCAGTAAACGCGGAACACGAGGGGTCGGGTACAATGAGCAGTTCTTC. This codes for CASKRGTRGVGYNEQFF.

V usage is TRBV27 and J usage is TRBJ1-1; the match to TRBD1 covers 9 bases. Germline V CDR1 and CDR2: MNHEY, SMNVEV (reference sequence). V dropped 1 base and J dropped 3; count of bases not matched to a gene: 6. The CDR3 runs to 16 residues. CDR3 nucleotides: TGTGCCAGCAGTTTATTGGCGCGACAGGGGGACACTGAAGCTTTCTTT. Its translation is CASSLLARQGDTEAFF.

The chain combines TRBV6-4 with TRBJ1-2; D is possibly TRBD1 (6 bases). Germline loops: CDR1 MRHNA, CDR2 SNTAGT. V was trimmed by 4 bases and J by 8 bases, leaving 11 bases between them. CDR3 length equals 12 residues. Here the CDR3 reads CASSAGARGYTF. CDR3 nucleotides: TGTGCCAGCAGTGCAGGGGCGAGAGGCTACACCTTC.

This chain joins TRBV15 and TRBJ2-3, with 11 bases aligning to TRBD1. Germline CDR1 LNHNV, CDR2 YYDKDF (reference sequence). This CDR3 is 16 amino acids long. V was clipped by 2 bases and J by 5 bases; unmatched bases: 6. The CDR3 region is CATSRRVGQGVDTQYF. CDR3 nucleotide sequence: TGTGCCACCAGCAGAAGGGTGGGACAGGGGGTAGATACGCAGTATTTT.

The V and J genes are TRBV27 and TRBJ1-2; D remains ambiguous. Between the trimmed V and J ends, which lost 4 bases and 4 bases, there was a span of 10 bases. This CDR3 has 13 residues. Germline V gives CDR1 MNHEY, CDR2 SMNVEV (reference sequence). CDR3 loop: CASSWAGSYGYTF. In nucleotides, the CDR3 is TGTGCCAGCAGTTGGGCGGGGAGCTATGGCTACACCTTC.

Worth noting for this clone: This specimen includes other DNA sequences encoding the same CDR3. The chain has TRBV5-1 and TRBJ1-1; D call uncertain. Germline CDR1 and CDR2: SGHRS and YFSETQ. V lost 0 bases and J lost 1, with 7 bases in between. The CDR3 runs 14 residues. Here the CDR3 reads CASSLGPTNTEAFF. The CDR3 region has the DNA TGCGCCAGCAGCTTGGGGCCGACGAACACTGAAGCTTTCTTT.

V and J are TRBV9 and TRBJ2-1, with unresolved D. CDR1 and CDR2 from the germline V gene are SGDLS and YYNGEE. The CDR3 contains 13 residues. Trimming took 6 bases from V and 10 from J, leaving 17 bases between them. CDR3 sequence reads: CASTDHRTNEQFF. The CDR3 DNA sequence: TGTGCCAGCACCGACCATCGGACGAACGAGCAGTTCTTC.

This clone was observed a single time. The chain's CDR3 is CASSIQFGQTQYF. The CDR3 bases are TGTGCCAGTAGTATACAGTTCGGACAGACCCAGTACTTC. V and J are TRBV19 and TRBJ2-5; D gene unclear. The V gene's germline CDR1 is LNHDA and CDR2 SQIVND (reference sequence). The CDR3 sequence is 13 residues long. The V gene lost 2 bases and the J gene lost 6 bases, with 10 bases spanning the gap.

The chain couples TRBV11-1 to TRBJ2-1; TRBD2 agrees at 7 bases. The trim removed 5 bases at V and 1 base at J, leaving 8 bases unmatched. The CDR3 has 16 amino acids. The V gene's germline CDR1 is SGHAT and CDR2 FQDESV (reference sequence). The CDR3 is CASSQDGRRSYNEQFF. In DNA, the CDR3 is TGTGCCAGCAGCCAAGACGGGAGGCGGTCCTACAATGAGCAGTTCTTC.

This clone was seen once. The gene calls are TRBV5-4 and TRBJ1-2; 8 bases match TRBD1. Germline values: CDR1 SGHNT, CDR2 YYREEE (reference sequence). V was clipped by 6 bases and J by 3 bases; unmatched bases: 10. This CDR3 is 15 amino acids long. CDR3 DNA sequence: TGTGCCAGCACGAGCAGGGGGCGAGAGGACTATGGCTACACCTTC. Encoded protein: CASTSRGREDYGYTF.

CDR3 amino acids: CASSLGTQGHEQYF. The CDR3 nucleotides read TGTGCCAGCAGCTTAGGAACTCAGGGACACGAGCAGTACTTC. The chain recombines TRBV7-9 with TRBJ2-7; either TRBD1 or TRBD2 may fit D (5 bases each). The CDR3 extends over 14 amino acids. V lost 1 base and J 5 bases, leaving 12 bases between the germline ends. CDR1 and CDR2 (germline): SEHNR, FQNEAQ (reference sequence).

The genes are TRBV19 and TRBJ2-2; TRBD2 matches at 7 bases. This CDR3 has 15 residues. Germline CDR1 is LNHDA and CDR2 is SQIVND (reference sequence). The V and J ends lost 4 bases and 4 bases, in that order; junction bases with no gene match: 6. CDR3 bases: TGTGCCAGTAGTACCACCCCGGGGGGCACCGGGGAGCTGTTTTTT. This gives the protein CASSTTPGGTGELFF.

This clone appeared a single time. The gene calls are TRBV6-1 and TRBJ1-2; D unclear. Germline values: CDR1 MNHNS, CDR2 SASEGT. V was cut by 10 bases and J by 8 bases, with 17 bases left in between. The CDR3 consists of 12 residues. In DNA form, the CDR3 reads TGTGCCACCAATCGGGAGGCGGAGGGCTACACCTTC. This codes for CATNREAEGYTF.